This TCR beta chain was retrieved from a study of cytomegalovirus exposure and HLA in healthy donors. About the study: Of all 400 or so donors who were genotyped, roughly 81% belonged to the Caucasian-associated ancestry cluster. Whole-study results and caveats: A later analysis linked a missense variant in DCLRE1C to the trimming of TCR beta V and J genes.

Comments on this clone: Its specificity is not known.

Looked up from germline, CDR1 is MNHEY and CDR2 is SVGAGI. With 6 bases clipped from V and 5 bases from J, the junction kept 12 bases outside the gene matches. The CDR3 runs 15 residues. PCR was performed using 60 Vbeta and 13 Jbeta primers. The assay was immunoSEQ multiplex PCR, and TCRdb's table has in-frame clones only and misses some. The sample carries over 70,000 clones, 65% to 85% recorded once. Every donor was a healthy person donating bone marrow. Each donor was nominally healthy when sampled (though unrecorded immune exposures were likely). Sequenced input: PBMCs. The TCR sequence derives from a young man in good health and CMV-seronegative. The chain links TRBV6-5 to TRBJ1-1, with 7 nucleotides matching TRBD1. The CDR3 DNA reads TGTGCCAGCAGCCCCATAGAGGGGGCAAGTACTGAAGCTTTCTTT. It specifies CASSPIEGASTEAFF.